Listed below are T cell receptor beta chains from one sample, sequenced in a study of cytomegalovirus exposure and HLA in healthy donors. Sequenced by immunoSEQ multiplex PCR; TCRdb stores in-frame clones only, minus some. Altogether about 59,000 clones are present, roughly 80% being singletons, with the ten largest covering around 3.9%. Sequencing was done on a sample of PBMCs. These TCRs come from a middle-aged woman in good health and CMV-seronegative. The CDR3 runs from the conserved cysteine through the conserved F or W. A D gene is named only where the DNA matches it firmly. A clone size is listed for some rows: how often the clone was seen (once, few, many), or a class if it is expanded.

CDR3nt: TGTGCCAGCAGTGAGTCCGGGACACTCGTCCAAGAGACCCAGTACTTC
CDR3aa: CASSESGTLVQETQYF
j_gene: TRBJ2-5
d_gene: .
abundance: medium-sized
v_gene: TRBV25-1

CDR3nt: TGTGCCAGCAGCCAAGATCTCGTCGGGAGGATCGACGAGCAGTACTTC
CDR3aa: CASSQDLVGRIDEQYF
j_gene: TRBJ2-7
d_gene: TRBD2
abundance: .
v_gene: TRBV4-2

CDR3nt: TGTGCCAGCAGTGAAGCTACTTCGAGGGAATCCTACGAGCAGTACTTC
CDR3aa: CASSEATSRESYEQYF
j_gene: TRBJ2-7
d_gene: .
abundance: .
v_gene: TRBV2

CDR3nt: TGTGCCAGCAGTTCGGGGATACAAGAGACCCAGTACTTC
CDR3aa: CASSSGIQETQYF
j_gene: TRBJ2-5
d_gene: .
abundance: .
v_gene: TRBV28

CDR3nt: TGTGCCAGCAACCCAACGGGACAGCCTTTAAAACTGTTTTTT
CDR3aa: CASNPTGQPLKLFF
j_gene: TRBJ1-4
d_gene: TRBD1
abundance: .
v_gene: TRBV6-6

CDR3nt: TGTGCCAGCAGCCAAGCCGGGACTAGCGGGACAAACAATGAGCAGTTCTTC
CDR3aa: CASSQAGTSGTNNEQFF
j_gene: TRBJ2-1
d_gene: TRBD2
abundance: .
v_gene: TRBV4-2

CDR3nt: TGTGCCATCAGTAAGATTTTAGCGGGAGGGAATTACAATGAGCAGTTCTTC
CDR3aa: CAISKILAGGNYNEQFF
j_gene: TRBJ2-1
d_gene: TRBD2
abundance: .
v_gene: TRBV10-3

CDR3nt: TGTGCCAGCAGTGGGGGGACAGCTGAAGCTTTCTTT
CDR3aa: CASSGGTAEAFF
j_gene: TRBJ1-1
d_gene: TRBD1
abundance: .
v_gene: TRBV6-4

CDR3nt: TGTGCCAGCAACAAAAATGAGGGACACCTACTCTATGGCTACACCTTC
CDR3aa: CASNKNEGHLLYGYTF
j_gene: TRBJ1-2
d_gene: .
abundance: .
v_gene: TRBV28

CDR3nt: TGTGCCAGCTCACCACCGGGCAGGGTCTACGAGCAGTACTTC
CDR3aa: CASSPPGRVYEQYF
j_gene: TRBJ2-7
d_gene: .
abundance: .
v_gene: TRBV18

CDR3nt: TGTGCCAGCAGCGGCGGCTACCAAGAGACCCAGTACTTC
CDR3aa: CASSGGYQETQYF
j_gene: TRBJ2-5
d_gene: .
abundance: .
v_gene: TRBV5-4

CDR3nt: TGTGCCAGCAGTTTAACCTTACCCAGTCAGCCCCAGCATTTT
CDR3aa: CASSLTLPSQPQHF
j_gene: TRBJ1-5
d_gene: .
abundance: .
v_gene: TRBV28

CDR3nt: TGCGCCAGCAGCTTGAGCAGCGGGAGGGTTGAGACCCAGTACTTC
CDR3aa: CASSLSSGRVETQYF
j_gene: TRBJ2-5
d_gene: TRBD2
abundance: .
v_gene: TRBV5-1

CDR3nt: TGTGCCAGCAGTTTAGCGGGAAACGGCAATCAGCCCCAGCATTTT
CDR3aa: CASSLAGNGNQPQHF
j_gene: TRBJ1-5
d_gene: .
abundance: .
v_gene: TRBV27

CDR3nt: TGTGCCAGCAGTGACCGGGACAGGGTGTCGGGGGAGCAGTACTTC
CDR3aa: CASSDRDRVSGEQYF
j_gene: TRBJ2-7
d_gene: TRBD1
abundance: .
v_gene: TRBV2

CDR3nt: TGCGCCAGCAGCTTGGGGACGGCCCGACTAGGAGCTTTCTTT
CDR3aa: CASSLGTARLGAFF
j_gene: TRBJ1-1
d_gene: .
abundance: .
v_gene: TRBV5-1

CDR3nt: TGTGCCAGCAGTACACGGAGTTTTAACTATGGCTACACCTTC
CDR3aa: CASSTRSFNYGYTF
j_gene: TRBJ1-2
d_gene: .
abundance: .
v_gene: TRBV6-6

CDR3nt: TGCGCCAGCAGCCAAGCCGCCGTTATTTCTCCGGGCACTGAAGCTTTCTTT
CDR3aa: CASSQAAVISPGTEAFF
j_gene: TRBJ1-1
d_gene: .
abundance: .
v_gene: TRBV4-1

CDR3nt: TGTGCCAGCAGCGTAGAGGGGGGGCGGGACGAGCAGTACTTC
CDR3aa: CASSVEGGRDEQYF
j_gene: TRBJ2-7
d_gene: .
abundance: .
v_gene: TRBV9

CDR3nt: TGCGCCAGCAGTGCGGCCCCCGTAGGGGTCACTGAAGCTTTCTTT
CDR3aa: CASSAAPVGVTEAFF
j_gene: TRBJ1-1
d_gene: .
abundance: .
v_gene: TRBV10-2

CDR3nt: TGTGCCAGCAGCTTAAATCCTAGCCTAAACTACGAGCAGTACTTC
CDR3aa: CASSLNPSLNYEQYF
j_gene: TRBJ2-7
d_gene: .
abundance: .
v_gene: TRBV7-2

CDR3nt: TGTGCCAGCAGAATGCTGCACACGAACACTGAAGCTTTCTTT
CDR3aa: CASRMLHTNTEAFF
j_gene: TRBJ1-1
d_gene: .
abundance: .
v_gene: TRBV5-6

CDR3nt: TGCGCCAGCAGCGCAACCGGGACTAGCGGGAGGTACGAGCAGTACTTC
CDR3aa: CASSATGTSGRYEQYF
j_gene: TRBJ2-7
d_gene: TRBD2
abundance: .
v_gene: TRBV4-3

CDR3nt: TGCAGCATTTCTGGTGGACAGACCAATCAGCCCCAGCATTTT
CDR3aa: CSISGGQTNQPQHF
j_gene: TRBJ1-5
d_gene: .
abundance: .
v_gene: TRBV29-1